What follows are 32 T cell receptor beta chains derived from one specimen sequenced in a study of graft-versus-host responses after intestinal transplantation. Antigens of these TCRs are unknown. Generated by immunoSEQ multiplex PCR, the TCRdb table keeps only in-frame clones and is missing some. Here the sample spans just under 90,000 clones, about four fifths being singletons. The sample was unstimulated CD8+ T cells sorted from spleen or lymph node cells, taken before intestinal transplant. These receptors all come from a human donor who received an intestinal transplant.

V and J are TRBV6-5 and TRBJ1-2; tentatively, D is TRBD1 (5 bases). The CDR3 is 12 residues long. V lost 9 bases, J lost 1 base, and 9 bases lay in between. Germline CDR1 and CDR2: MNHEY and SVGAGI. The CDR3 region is CASLGGNYGYTF. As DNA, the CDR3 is TGTGCCAGTCTCGGGGGTAACTATGGCTACACCTTC.

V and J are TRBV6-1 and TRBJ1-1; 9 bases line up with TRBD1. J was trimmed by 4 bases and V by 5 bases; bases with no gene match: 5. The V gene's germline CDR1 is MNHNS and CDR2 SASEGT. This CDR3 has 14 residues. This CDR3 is CASSWDRDFTEAFF. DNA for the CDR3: TGTGCCAGCAGTTGGGACAGGGACTTCACTGAAGCTTTCTTT.

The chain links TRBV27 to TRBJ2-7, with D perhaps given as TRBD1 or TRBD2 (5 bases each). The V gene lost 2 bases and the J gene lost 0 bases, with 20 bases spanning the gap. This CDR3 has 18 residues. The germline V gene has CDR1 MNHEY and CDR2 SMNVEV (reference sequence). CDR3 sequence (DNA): TGTGCCAGCAGTTTAATCCCTCCTTTGGGACGGAGCTCCTACGAGCAGTACTTC. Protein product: CASSLIPPLGRSSYEQYF.

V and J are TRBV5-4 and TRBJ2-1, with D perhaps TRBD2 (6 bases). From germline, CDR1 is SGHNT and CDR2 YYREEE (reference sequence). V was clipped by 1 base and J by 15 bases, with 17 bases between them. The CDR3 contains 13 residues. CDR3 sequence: CASSLTPLGGGFF. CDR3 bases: TGTGCCAGCAGCTTGACTCCTTTGGGGGGAGGGTTCTTC.

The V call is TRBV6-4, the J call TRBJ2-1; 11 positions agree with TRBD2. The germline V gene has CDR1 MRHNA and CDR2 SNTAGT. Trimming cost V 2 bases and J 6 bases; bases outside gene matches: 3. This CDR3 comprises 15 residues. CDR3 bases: TGTGCCAGCAGTGACGTCGGGACTAGCGGCAATGAGCAGTTCTTC. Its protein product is CASSDVGTSGNEQFF.

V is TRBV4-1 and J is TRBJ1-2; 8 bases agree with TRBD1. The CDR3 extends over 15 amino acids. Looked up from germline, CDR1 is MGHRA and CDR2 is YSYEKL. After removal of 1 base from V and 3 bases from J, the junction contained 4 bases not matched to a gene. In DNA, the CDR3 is TGCGCCAGCAGCCAAGTCTCAGGGGGCGACTATGGCTACACCTTC. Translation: CASSQVSGGDYGYTF.

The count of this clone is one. The CDR3 reads CASSPDIPYTEAFF. The CDR3 region has the DNA TGTGCCAGCAGTCCCGACATACCTTACACTGAAGCTTTCTTT. The chain is built from TRBV6-5 and TRBJ1-1; D unclear. Trimming removed 5 bases at V and 3 bases at J, with 13 bases between. This CDR3 is 14 amino acids long. Germline V gene lookup returns CDR1 MNHEY and CDR2 SVGAGI.

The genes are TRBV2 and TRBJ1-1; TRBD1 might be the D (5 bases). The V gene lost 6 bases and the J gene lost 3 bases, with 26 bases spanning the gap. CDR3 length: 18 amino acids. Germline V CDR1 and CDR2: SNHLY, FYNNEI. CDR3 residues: CASRKRVTALIGDTEAFF. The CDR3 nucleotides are TGTGCCAGCAGGAAGAGGGTGACAGCGCTTATAGGGGACACTGAAGCTTTCTTT.

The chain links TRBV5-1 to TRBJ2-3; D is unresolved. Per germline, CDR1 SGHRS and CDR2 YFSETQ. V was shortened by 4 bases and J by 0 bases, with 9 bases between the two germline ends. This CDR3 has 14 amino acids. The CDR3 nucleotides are TGCGCCAGCAGCCCGCCGGACAGCACAGATACGCAGTATTTT. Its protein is CASSPPDSTDTQYF.

CDR3 nucleotide sequence: TGTGCCAGCAGCCCCGGGACTAGCGGGTACGAGCAGTACTTC. It codes for CASSPGTSGYEQYF. The chain links TRBV4-2 to TRBJ2-7; TRBD2 agrees at 12 bases. Germline values: CDR1 LGHNA, CDR2 YNFKEQ. J gave up 4 bases and V 4 bases, and 2 bases lay outside the gene matches. This CDR3 has 14 residues.

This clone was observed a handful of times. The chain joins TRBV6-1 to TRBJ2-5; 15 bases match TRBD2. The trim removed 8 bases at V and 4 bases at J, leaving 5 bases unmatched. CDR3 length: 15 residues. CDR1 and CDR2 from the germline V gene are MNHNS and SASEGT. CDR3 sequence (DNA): TGTGCCAGCGCCCGGACTAGCGGGGGGGTAGAGACCCAGTACTTC. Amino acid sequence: CASARTSGGVETQYF.

The CDR3 sequence is CATGTGAGTEAFF. DNA for the CDR3: TGCGCCACCGGGACAGGGGCTGGCACTGAAGCTTTCTTT. The V gene is TRBV5-1, the J gene TRBJ1-1; 10 positions match TRBD1. The V gene's germline CDR1 is SGHRS and CDR2 YFSETQ. V shed 9 bases, J shed 4 bases, and the junction held 6 bases outside the gene matches. The CDR3 consists of 13 residues.

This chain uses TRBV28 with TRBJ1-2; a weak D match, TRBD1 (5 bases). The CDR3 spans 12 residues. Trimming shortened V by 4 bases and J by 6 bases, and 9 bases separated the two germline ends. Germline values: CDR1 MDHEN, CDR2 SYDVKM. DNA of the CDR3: TGTGCCAGCAGTTGGGCAGGGAATGGCTACACCTTC. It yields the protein CASSWAGNGYTF.

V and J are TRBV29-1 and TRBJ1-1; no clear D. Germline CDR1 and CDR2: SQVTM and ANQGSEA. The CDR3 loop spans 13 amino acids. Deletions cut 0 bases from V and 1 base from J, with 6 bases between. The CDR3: CSVEDRPNTEAFF. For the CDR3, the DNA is TGCAGCGTTGAAGACAGGCCGAACACTGAAGCTTTCTTT. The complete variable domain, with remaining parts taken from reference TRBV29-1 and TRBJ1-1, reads SAVISQKPSRDICQRGTSLTIQCQVDSQVTMMFWYRQQPGQSLTLIATANQGSEATYESGFVIDKFPISRPNLTFSTLTVSNMSPEDSSIYLCSVEDRPNTEAFFGQGTRLTVV.

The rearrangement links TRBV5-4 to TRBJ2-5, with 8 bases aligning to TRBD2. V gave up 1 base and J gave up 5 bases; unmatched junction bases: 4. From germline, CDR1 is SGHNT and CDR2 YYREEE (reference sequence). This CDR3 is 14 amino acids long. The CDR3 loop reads CASSLTGGLETQYF. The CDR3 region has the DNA TGTGCCAGCAGCTTGACGGGGGGGCTGGAGACCCAGTACTTC.

The CDR3: CASSQGRVRWSEQFF. CDR3 coding DNA: TGCGCCAGCAGCCAAGGTCGTGTTAGATGGAGTGAGCAGTTCTTC. The V gene is TRBV4-1, the J gene TRBJ2-1, with D hard to call. Trimming took 1 base from V and 9 from J, leaving 16 bases between them. Looked up from germline, CDR1 is MGHRA and CDR2 is YSYEKL. The CDR3 consists of 15 residues.

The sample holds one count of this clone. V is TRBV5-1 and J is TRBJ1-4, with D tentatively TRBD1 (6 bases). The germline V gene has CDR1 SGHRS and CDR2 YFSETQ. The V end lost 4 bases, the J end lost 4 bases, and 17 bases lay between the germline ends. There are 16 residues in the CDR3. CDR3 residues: CASSKAHRAYNEKLFF. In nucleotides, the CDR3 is TGCGCCAGCAGCAAAGCCCACAGGGCATATAATGAAAAACTGTTTTTT. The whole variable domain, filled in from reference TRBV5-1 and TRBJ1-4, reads KAGVTQTPRYLIKTRGQQVTLSCSPISGHRSVSWYQQTPGQGLQFLFEYFSETQRNKGNFPGRFSGRQFSNSRSEMNVSTLELGDSALYLCASSKAHRAYNEKLFFGSGTQLSVL.

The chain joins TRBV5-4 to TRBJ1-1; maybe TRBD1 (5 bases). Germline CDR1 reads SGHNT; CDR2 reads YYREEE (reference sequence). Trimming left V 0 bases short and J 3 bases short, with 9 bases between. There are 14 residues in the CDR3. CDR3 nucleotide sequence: TGTGCCAGCAGCTTGGAACAGGATTACACTGAAGCTTTCTTT. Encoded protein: CASSLEQDYTEAFF.

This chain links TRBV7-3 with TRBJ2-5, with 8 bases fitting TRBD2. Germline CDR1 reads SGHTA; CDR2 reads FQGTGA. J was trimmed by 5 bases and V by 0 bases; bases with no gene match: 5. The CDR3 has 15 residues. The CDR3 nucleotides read TGTGCCAGCAGCTTAACGTACGGGGGGGTCGAGACCCAGTACTTC. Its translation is CASSLTYGGVETQYF.

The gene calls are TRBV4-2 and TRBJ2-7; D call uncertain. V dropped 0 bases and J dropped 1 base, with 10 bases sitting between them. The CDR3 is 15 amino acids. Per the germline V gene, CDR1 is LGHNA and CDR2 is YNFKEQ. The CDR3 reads CASSQEQHQSYEQYF. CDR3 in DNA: TGTGCCAGCAGCCAAGAACAACACCAATCCTACGAGCAGTACTTC.

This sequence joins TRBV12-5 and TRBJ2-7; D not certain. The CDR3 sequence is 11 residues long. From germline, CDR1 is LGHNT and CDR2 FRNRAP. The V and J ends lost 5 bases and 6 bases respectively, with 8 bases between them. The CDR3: CASGGFIEQYF. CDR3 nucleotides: TGTGCTAGTGGTGGCTTCATCGAGCAGTACTTC.

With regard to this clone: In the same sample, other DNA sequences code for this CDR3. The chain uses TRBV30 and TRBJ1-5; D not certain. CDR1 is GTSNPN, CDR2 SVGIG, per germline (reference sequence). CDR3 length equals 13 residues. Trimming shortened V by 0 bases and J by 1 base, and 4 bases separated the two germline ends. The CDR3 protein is CAWSVGSNQPQHF. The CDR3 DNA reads TGTGCCTGGAGTGTAGGGAGCAATCAGCCCCAGCATTTT.

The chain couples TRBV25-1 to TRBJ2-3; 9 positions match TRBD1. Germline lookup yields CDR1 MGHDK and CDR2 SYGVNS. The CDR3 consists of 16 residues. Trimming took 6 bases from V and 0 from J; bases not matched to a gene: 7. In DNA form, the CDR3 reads TGTGCCAGCAGCGCCGAACAGGGGGCGAGCACAGATACGCAGTATTTT. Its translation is CASSAEQGASTDTQYF.

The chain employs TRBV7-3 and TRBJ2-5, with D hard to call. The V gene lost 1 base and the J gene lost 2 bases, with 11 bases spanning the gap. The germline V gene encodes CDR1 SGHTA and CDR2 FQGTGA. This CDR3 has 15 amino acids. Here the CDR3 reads CASSLIGTAQETQYF. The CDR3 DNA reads TGTGCCAGCAGCTTAATTGGTACAGCGCAAGAGACCCAGTACTTC.

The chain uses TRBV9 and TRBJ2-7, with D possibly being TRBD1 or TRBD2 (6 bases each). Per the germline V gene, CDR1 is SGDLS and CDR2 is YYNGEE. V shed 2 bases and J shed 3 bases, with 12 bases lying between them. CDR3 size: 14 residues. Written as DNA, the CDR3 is TGTGCCAGCAGCGTGACGGGGGCCAGCTACGAGCAGTACTTC. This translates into CASSVTGASYEQYF. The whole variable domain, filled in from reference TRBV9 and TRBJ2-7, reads DSGVTQTPKHLITATGQRVTLRCSPRSGDLSVYWYQQSLDQGLQFLIQYYNGEERAKGNILERFSAQQFPDLHSELNLSSLELGDSALYFCASSVTGASYEQYFGPGTRLTVT.

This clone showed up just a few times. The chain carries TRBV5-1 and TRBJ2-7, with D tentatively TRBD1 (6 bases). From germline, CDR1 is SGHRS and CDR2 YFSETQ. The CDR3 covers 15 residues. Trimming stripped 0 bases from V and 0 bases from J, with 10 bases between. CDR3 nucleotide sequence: TGCGCCAGCAGCTTGGCCCAGGGGAGCTCCTACGAGCAGTACTTC. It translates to CASSLAQGSSYEQYF.

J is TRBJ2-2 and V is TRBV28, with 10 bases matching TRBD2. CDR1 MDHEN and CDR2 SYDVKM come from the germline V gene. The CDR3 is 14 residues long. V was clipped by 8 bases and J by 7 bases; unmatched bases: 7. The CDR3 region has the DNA TGTGCCAGCGGGCTAGCGGGAGCAGTCGGGGAGCTGTTTTTT. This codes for CASGLAGAVGELFF.

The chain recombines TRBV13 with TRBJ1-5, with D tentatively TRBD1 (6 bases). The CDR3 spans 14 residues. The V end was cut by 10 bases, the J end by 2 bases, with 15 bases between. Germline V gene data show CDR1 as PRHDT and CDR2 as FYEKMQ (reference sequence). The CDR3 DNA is TGTGCCATCAATGGGGGCGCGGGCAATCAGCCCCAGCATTTT. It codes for CAINGGAGNQPQHF.

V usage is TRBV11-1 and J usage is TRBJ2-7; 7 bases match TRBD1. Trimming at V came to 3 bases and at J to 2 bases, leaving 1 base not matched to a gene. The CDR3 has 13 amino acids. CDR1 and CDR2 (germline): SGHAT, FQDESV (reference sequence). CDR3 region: CASSFGQAYEQYF. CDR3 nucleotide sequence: TGTGCCAGCAGCTTCGGACAGGCCTACGAGCAGTACTTC.

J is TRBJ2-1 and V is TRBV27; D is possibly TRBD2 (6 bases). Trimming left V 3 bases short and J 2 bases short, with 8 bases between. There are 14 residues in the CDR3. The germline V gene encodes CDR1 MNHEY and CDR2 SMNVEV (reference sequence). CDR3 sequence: CASSFGGPYNEQFF. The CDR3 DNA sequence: TGTGCCAGCAGTTTCGGAGGGCCCTACAATGAGCAGTTCTTC.

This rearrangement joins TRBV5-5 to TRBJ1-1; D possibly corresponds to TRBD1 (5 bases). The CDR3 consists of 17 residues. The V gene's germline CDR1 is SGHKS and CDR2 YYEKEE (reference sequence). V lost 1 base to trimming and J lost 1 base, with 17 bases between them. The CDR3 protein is CASSLISFQGGNTEAFF. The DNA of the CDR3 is TGTGCCAGCAGCTTGATATCGTTTCAGGGTGGGAACACTGAAGCTTTCTTT.

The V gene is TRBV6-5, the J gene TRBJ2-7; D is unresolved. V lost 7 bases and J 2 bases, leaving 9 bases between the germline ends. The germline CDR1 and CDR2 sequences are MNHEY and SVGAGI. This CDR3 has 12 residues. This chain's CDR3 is CASMRVTYEQYF. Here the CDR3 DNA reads TGTGCCAGCATGCGCGTCACCTACGAGCAGTACTTC.